The rows below give T cell receptor beta chains drawn from one sample of a study of T-cell reconstitution after alpha-beta-depleted transplantation in children. Via MiXCR, TCRdb re-called the PCR reads, giving one row per CDR3 protein. The sample lists around 16,000 distinct CDR3 sequences; about 4.7% were seen once. Sequences were derived from PBMCs, sampled before TCRalphabeta/CD19-depleted stem cell transplant. Source of these receptors: a boy between 10 and 17 years old with acute lymphoblastic leukemia, due to receive a stem cell transplant. CDR3s include the opening cysteine and the closing phenylalanine or tryptophan. A D gene is named only where the DNA matches it firmly. A clone size is listed for some rows: how often the clone was seen (once, few, many), or a class if it is expanded.

TRBD1 TRBJ2-1 TRBV28 many TGTGCCAGCTATTTGACAGGGTGGAGCAATGAGCAGTTCTTC CASYLTGWSNEQFF
TRBD1 TRBJ2-1 TRBV4-2 many TGTGCCAGCAGCCCTAGACAGGGAGCGAAGGATGAGCAGTTCTTC CASSPRQGAKDEQFF
- TRBJ2-3 TRBV3-1 many TGTGCCAGCAGCCAAGAGATAACAGATGTTGTTGACGATACGCAGTATTTT CASSQEITDVVDDTQYF
TRBD2 TRBJ2-2 TRBV12-3/TRBV12-4 many TGTGCCAGCAGCAGCGGGACTCCGAACACCGGGGAGCTGTTTTTT CASSSGTPNTGELFF
TRBD1 TRBJ2-1 TRBV27 - TGTGCCAGCAGTTTATTCGGACAGGTTTATGGGGAGCAGTTCTTC CASSLFGQVYGEQFF
- TRBJ2-2 TRBV3-1 many TGTGCCAGCAGCCAGGGTAATGGCGGGGAGCTGTTTTTT CASSQGNGGELFF
- TRBJ2-7 TRBV12-3/TRBV12-4 many TGTGCCAGCAGCTCCTCCCCCGGAAATACCTACGAGCAGTACTTC CASSSSPGNTYEQYF
- TRBJ2-3 TRBV6-2/TRBV6-3 few TGTGCCAGCAGTTACGGCGGGATCACAGATACGCAGTATTTT CASSYGGITDTQYF
- TRBJ1-2 TRBV7-9 few TGTGCCAGCAGCTTAGAGATCAGCGCCAACTATGGCTACACCTTC CASSLEISANYGYTF
TRBD2 TRBJ2-1 TRBV20-1 medium-sized TGCAGTGCTAGAGATCGTACTAGCGGGAGGCTCGATGAGCAGTTCTTC CSARDRTSGRLDEQFF
- TRBJ1-6 TRBV28 many TGTGCCAGCGGGTTCAGAGGGAGAGTTTCACCCCTCCACTTT CASGFRGRVSPLHF
- TRBJ2-1 TRBV5-4 many TGTGCCAGCAGTGTAGACCCGGGCAGCTCCTACAATGAGCAGTTCTTC CASSVDPGSSYNEQFF
TRBD1 TRBJ1-3 TRBV19 many TGTGCCAGTACCCGGGACAGAACTGGAAACACCATATATTTT CASTRDRTGNTIYF
TRBD1 TRBJ2-2 TRBV12-3/TRBV12-4 medium-sized TGTGCCAGCAGTTTATCCGGGACAGCCACCGGGGAGCTGTTTTTT CASSLSGTATGELFF
- TRBJ2-3 TRBV6-5 medium-sized TGTGCCAGCTCGCCTGGAGATACGCAGTATTTT CASSPGDTQYF
- TRBJ1-2 TRBV3-1 many TGTGCCAGCAGCCCACGCCAGGCGGGACCTTCTAACTATGGCTACACCTTC CASSPRQAGPSNYGYTF
- TRBJ1-1 TRBV20-1 many TGCAGTGCTAGTCCTTCGACGGAAATCACTGAAGCTTTCTTT CSASPSTEITEAFF
- TRBJ2-7 TRBV27 - TGTGCCAGCAGCCTACAGGGTCCTGTCTACGAGCAGTACTTC CASSLQGPVYEQYF
- TRBJ1-1 TRBV5-5 many TGTGCCAGCAGCCCTCACCCCCGACTGTACCAGGGCACTGAAGCTTTCTTT CASSPHPRLYQGTEAFF
- TRBJ2-7 TRBV11-2 many TGTGCCAGCAGCTTAGATCTCGGGAAAGCCTACGAGCAGTACTTC CASSLDLGKAYEQYF
TRBD2 TRBJ2-4 TRBV9 many TGTGCCAGCAGCCCCCACGAGCGGGGGGGCAAAAACATTCAGTACTTC CASSPHERGGKNIQYF
- TRBJ2-1 TRBV12-3/TRBV12-4 many TGTGCCAGCATTTTTGGCAATGAGCAGTTCTTC CASIFGNEQFF
- TRBJ1-6 TRBV7-9 many TGTGCCAGCACCACCCATGGGGGGAATAATTCACCCCTCCACTTT CASTTHGGNNSPLHF
TRBD2 TRBJ2-2 TRBV4-1 medium-sized TGCGCCAGCAGCCTACTAGCGGGGAACACCGGGGAGCTGTTTTTT CASSLLAGNTGELFF
- TRBJ1-5 TRBV6-1 many TGTGCCAGCAGTGACGTACTAGCCCAGCATTTT CASSDVLAQHF
- TRBJ1-1 TRBV4-1 many TGCGCCAGCAGCGCGACGGGAGCCTCGGTCCCTTTCTTT CASSATGASVPFF
- TRBJ2-1 TRBV5-1 medium-sized TGCGCCAGCAGCTTGGTTTCTGGGGAGCAGTTCTTC CASSLVSGEQFF
- TRBJ2-4 TRBV7-2 medium-sized TGTGCCAGCAGCTTACAGGGAGCCAAAAACATTCAGTACTTC CASSLQGAKNIQYF
- TRBJ1-2 TRBV12-3/TRBV12-4 - TGTGCCAGCAGTTTCGGGACTAACTATGGCTACACCTTC CASSFGTNYGYTF
TRBD1 TRBJ2-7 TRBV2 many TGTGCCAGCAGGACCCCGGGACAGGGTCTTTACGAGCAGTACTTC CASRTPGQGLYEQYF
- TRBJ2-3 TRBV24-1 few TGTGCCACCAGTGACCATCTAAGCACAGATACGCAGTATTTT CATSDHLSTDTQYF
TRBD2 TRBJ2-1 TRBV12-3/TRBV12-4 many TGTGCCAGCACTAGCGGGGGGTCCTACAATGAGCAGTTCTTC CASTSGGSYNEQFF
TRBD2 TRBJ2-1 TRBV24-1 many TGTGCCACCAGTGAACGGGCTAGCGGAACCCGGCTCTATGAGCAGTTCTTC CATSERASGTRLYEQFF
- TRBJ2-5 TRBV3-1 many TGTGCCAGCAGTCCTGGTGGAGACTCTGAGACCCAGTACTTC CASSPGGDSETQYF
TRBD1 TRBJ1-1 TRBV18 many TGTGCCAGCTCAGCCCCGACAGGGATCGCTGAAGCTTTCTTT CASSAPTGIAEAFF
- TRBJ2-2 TRBV20-1 - TGCAGTGCTATCACACCCCCTGGCAGACCGAACACCGGGGAGCTGTTTTTT CSAITPPGRPNTGELFF
- TRBJ1-5 TRBV12-3/TRBV12-4 many TGTGCCAGCAGTTTCGGGGACGTGTACAATCAGCCCCAGCATTTT CASSFGDVYNQPQHF
TRBD1 TRBJ1-5 TRBV6-5 many TGTGCCAGCAGTTATCTTACAGGGGGCCGTGGTCAGCCCCAGCATTTT CASSYLTGGRGQPQHF
TRBD1 TRBJ2-7 TRBV7-2 many TGTGCCAGCAGCACCCCCGGGACAGGGTCCCACGAGCAGTACTTC CASSTPGTGSHEQYF
- TRBJ2-1 TRBV7-2 many TGTGCCAGCAGCCGTCAGTCGGTGGGGTCCTACAATGAGCAGTTCTTC CASSRQSVGSYNEQFF
- TRBJ2-7 TRBV5-6 many TGTGCCAGCAGCTTGTGGACAGCAAATACCTACTCCTACGAGCAGTACTTC CASSLWTANTYSYEQYF
TRBD2 TRBJ2-5 TRBV9 many TGTGCCAGCAGCGCGGGAGGAGACCAAGAGACCCAGTACTTC CASSAGGDQETQYF
- TRBJ2-4 TRBV12-3/TRBV12-4 many TGTGCCAGCAGTTTTTTCAAGGGGAGGAACAAAAACATTCAGTACTTC CASSFFKGRNKNIQYF
TRBD1 TRBJ2-7 TRBV7-9 - TGTGCCAGCAGCCCGGACAGGGCCCACGAGCAGTACTTC CASSPDRAHEQYF
- TRBJ1-6 TRBV7-9 many TGTGCCAGCAGCGACCAATCCCCATGGTCACCCCTCCACTTT CASSDQSPWSPLHF
- TRBJ2-5 TRBV7-8 many TGTGCCAGCAGCTTAGATGGGGAAGGGGGTTTCGAGACCCAGTACTTC CASSLDGEGGFETQYF
- TRBJ1-6 TRBV11-2 many TGTGCCAGCAGCTTCACGGACTCCTATTCACCCCTCCACTTT CASSFTDSYSPLHF
- TRBJ1-4 TRBV29-1 many TGCAGCGTGTCCCCGGGCTATCAACCAAGGGGGGGTGAAAAACTGTTTTTT CSVSPGYQPRGGEKLFF
- TRBJ2-1 TRBV6-2/TRBV6-3 many TGTGCCAGCAGGACCGGAGGGCAGTCCTACAATGAGCAGTTCTTC CASRTGGQSYNEQFF
TRBD2 TRBJ2-2 TRBV19 many TGTGCCAGTAGTATAGGACTAGCGGGGGGGATCAACACCGGGGAGCTGTTTTTT CASSIGLAGGINTGELFF
- TRBJ1-3 TRBV11-3 many TGTGCCAGCAGCTTGAACTCCGGAAACACCATATATTTT CASSLNSGNTIYF